Below, one TCR beta chain is given with its context. What it binds is unknown. This record comes from a study of T-cell memory formation after mild COVID-19. Study information: TCR clusters were largely donor specific. Whole-study findings and limits: Researchers report contracting CD4+ clones mostly in CM and EM, with CD8+ clones in EMRA. The appearance of some responding clones in pre-infection memory suggested that cross-reactive memory joined.

A single record per CDR3 protein comes from TCRdb applying MiXCR to the 5' RACE reads. Of 450,000 to 650,000 distinct CDR3 sequences listed, just over 20% are singletons. This CDR3 comprises 15 residues. Germline-derived CDR1 and CDR2 are KGHSH and LQKENI. The V end lost 4 bases, the J end lost 8 bases, and 20 bases lay between the germline ends. Source material: PBMCs or a T cell subset sorted from them (not recorded which). The TCR was taken from an adult woman who had mild COVID-19 (a few samples of this study predate the infection). Cell type and time point are not known. The chain carries TRBV18 and TRBJ1-1; D not resolved. In DNA form, the CDR3 reads TGTGCCAGCTCACTAGGCCGCCCGCCTTATTCCGAAGCTTTCTTT. It specifies CASSLGRPPYSEAFF.